The subject of this entry is one T cell receptor beta chain. The target antigen is unknown. The table came from immunoSEQ multiplex PCR; TCRdb's copy has only in-frame clones and leaves some out. The sample contains 200,000 to 250,000 clones, approximately 80% of which appear only once. CDR1 and CDR2 (germline): GTSNPN, SVGIG (reference sequence). This CDR3 is 16 amino acids long. V lost 3 bases to trimming and J lost 0 bases; unmatched junction nucleotides: 8. These data belong to a study of cytomegalovirus exposure and HLA in healthy donors. Across the study: It was reported in a later analysis that the approximately 110 validation repertoires used the same platform as the roughly 640 first-cohort repertoires. The study, taken as a whole, reports: Cytomegalovirus-associated TCR beta chains were listed, numbering approximately 150. The majority of TCR sequences were rare, yet some public TCRs appeared in many donors.

Separate from the roughly 710-subject first cohort, the roughly 110-subject validation cohort was the one that the donors belonged to. The chain has TRBV30 and TRBJ1-2; the match to TRBD1 covers 9 bases. Sequenced: PBMCs. The clonotype originates from a woman aged 30 to 39 in good health and CMV-seropositive. DNA for the CDR3: TGTGCCTGGAGCCGGGACAGGGCTGAATCTAACTATGGCTACACCTTC. Amino acids: CAWSRDRAESNYGYTF.